This TCR beta chain was sequenced in a study of regulatory T cells in long-lasting Graves disease. Looking at the study overall: Antithyroid drug exposure in newly diagnosed Graves' patients had lasted under 3 months.

This clonotype was counted many times. Through Arm-PCR of CDR3 regions and iRepertoire HTBI primers, TCR beta libraries were built. Via MiXCR, TCRdb re-called the multiplex PCR reads, giving one row per CDR3 protein. This repertoire shows around 470,000 distinct CDR3 sequences, 14% found once; its top ten account for around a sixth. The germline gives CDR1 SEHNR, CDR2 FQNEAQ (reference sequence). This CDR3 has 14 residues. The V and J ends lost 4 bases and 5 bases respectively, with 14 bases between them. Time point indicated: newly diagnosed GD, antithyroid drugs for less than 3 months. The TCR library was prepared using RNA isolated from PBMCs. Separately, the same data were catalogued under a study of T cells in Graves' hyperthyroidism and ophthalmopathy.

The starting material was peripheral blood mononuclear cells (PBMCs), obtained at new diagnosis, from a patient treated with antithyroid drugs. The clonotype comes from a woman in her fifties or sixties with Graves disease. The chain couples TRBV7-9 to TRBJ2-5; D may be TRBD2 (7 bases). CDR3 DNA sequence: TGTGCCAGCAGCTGGGGGGCAGCGGGGGAGACCCAGTACTTC. It yields the protein CASSWGAAGETQYF.